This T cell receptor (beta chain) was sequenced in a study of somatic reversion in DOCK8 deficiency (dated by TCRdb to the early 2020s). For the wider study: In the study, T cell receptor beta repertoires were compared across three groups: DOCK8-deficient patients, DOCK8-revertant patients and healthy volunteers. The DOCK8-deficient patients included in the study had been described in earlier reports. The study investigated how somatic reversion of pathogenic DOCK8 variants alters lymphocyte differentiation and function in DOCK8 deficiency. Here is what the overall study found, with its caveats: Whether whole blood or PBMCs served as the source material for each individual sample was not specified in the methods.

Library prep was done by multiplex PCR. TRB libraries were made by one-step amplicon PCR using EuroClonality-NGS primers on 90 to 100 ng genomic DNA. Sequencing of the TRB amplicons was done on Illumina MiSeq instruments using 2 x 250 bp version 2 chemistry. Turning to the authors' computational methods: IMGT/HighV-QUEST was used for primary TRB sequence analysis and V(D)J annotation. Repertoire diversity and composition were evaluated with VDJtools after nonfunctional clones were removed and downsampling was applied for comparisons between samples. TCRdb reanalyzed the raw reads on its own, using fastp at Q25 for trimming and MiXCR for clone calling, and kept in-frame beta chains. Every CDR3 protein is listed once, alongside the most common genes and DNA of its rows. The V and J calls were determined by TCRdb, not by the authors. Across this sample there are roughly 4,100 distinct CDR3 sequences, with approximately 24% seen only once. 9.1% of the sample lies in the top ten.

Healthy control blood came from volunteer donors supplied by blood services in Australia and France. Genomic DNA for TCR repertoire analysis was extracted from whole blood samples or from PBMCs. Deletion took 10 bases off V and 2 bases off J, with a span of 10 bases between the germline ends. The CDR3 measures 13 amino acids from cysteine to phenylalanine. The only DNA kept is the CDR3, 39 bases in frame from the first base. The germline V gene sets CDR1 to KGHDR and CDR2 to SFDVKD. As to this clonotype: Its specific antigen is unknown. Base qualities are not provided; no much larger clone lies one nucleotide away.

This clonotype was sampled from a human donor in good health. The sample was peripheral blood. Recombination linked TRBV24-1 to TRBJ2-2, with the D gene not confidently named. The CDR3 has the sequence CATFDGNTGELFF. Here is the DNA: TGTGCCACTTTCGACGGAAACACCGGGGAGCTGTTTTTT.